There are a few counts of the clone carrying this TCR beta chain. The sample is drawn from a study of regulatory and conventional T cells in breast cancer. The CDR3 has 14 residues. CDR1 is SGHRS and CDR2 is YFSETQ in the germline V gene. V shed 4 bases and J shed 4 bases, with 15 bases lying between them. TCRdb re-called the PCR reads with MiXCR, one entry per CDR3 protein. The top ten clones hold less than 2% of a sample with 15,000 or so distinct CDR3 sequences, approximately 32% of them seen once. The chain recombines TRBV5-1 with TRBJ2-7; D remains unclear. The origin of this receptor is a female donor in good health. Sequenced sample: conventional T cells from blood. CDR3 sequence: CASSARSDGYEQYF. CDR3 nucleotides: TGCGCCAGCAGCGCTCGCTCCGACGGATACGAGCAGTACTTC.